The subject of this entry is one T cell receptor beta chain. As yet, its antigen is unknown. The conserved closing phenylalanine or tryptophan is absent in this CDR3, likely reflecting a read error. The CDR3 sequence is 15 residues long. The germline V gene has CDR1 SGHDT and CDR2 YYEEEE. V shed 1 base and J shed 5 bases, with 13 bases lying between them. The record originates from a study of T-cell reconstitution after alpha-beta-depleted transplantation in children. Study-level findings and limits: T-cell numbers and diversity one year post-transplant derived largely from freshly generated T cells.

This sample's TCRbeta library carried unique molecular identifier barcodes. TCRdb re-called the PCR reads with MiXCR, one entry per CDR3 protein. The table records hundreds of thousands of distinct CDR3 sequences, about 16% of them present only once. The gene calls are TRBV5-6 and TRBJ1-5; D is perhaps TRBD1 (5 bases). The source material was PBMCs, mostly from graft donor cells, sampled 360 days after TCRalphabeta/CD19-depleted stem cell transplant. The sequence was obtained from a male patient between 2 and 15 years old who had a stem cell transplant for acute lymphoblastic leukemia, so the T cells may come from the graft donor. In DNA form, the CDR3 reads TGTGCCAGCAGCTTGAAGGGGCGGGTAGATCAGCCCCAGCATTCT. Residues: CASSLKGRVDQPQHS.